This passage covers 32 T cell receptor beta chains from one sample sequenced in a study of identical twins. Each CDR3 protein is one row after TCRdb ran MiXCR on the 5' RACE reads. The sample yields 450,000 or so distinct CDR3 sequences, roughly an eighth seen once. The same data also contributed to another study, on yellow fever vaccine responses in identical twins.

The sample was CD4+ T cells sorted from blood. These receptors all stem from a woman between 18 and 29 years old in good health.

The chain carries TRBV28 and TRBJ2-5; perhaps TRBD2 as D (5 bases). V was pared by 1 base and J by 1 base, with 7 bases between. Per germline, CDR1 MDHEN and CDR2 SYDVKM. This CDR3 spans 14 amino acids. CDR3 nucleotide sequence: TGTGCCAGCAGTTTATCAGGACTCCAAGAGACCCAGTACTTC. The encoded protein is CASSLSGLQETQYF.

The chain has TRBV10-3 and TRBJ2-1; 10 bases are a match to TRBD1. This CDR3 spans 18 amino acids. Germline CDR1 reads ENHRY; CDR2 reads SYGVKD. The V segment lost 6 bases and the J segment 0 bases; nucleotides outside the gene matches: 11. The CDR3 spells CAISEGQGLRSSYNEQFF. As DNA, the CDR3 is TGTGCCATCAGCGAGGGACAGGGGTTGAGGAGCTCCTACAATGAGCAGTTCTTC.

The chain recombines TRBV15 with TRBJ1-3; D not resolved. The CDR3 covers 15 residues. V gave up 0 bases and J gave up 5 bases, with 11 bases separating them. The germline gives CDR1 LNHNV, CDR2 YYDKDF (reference sequence). The CDR3 region is CATSRDAAARNTIYF. The CDR3 nucleotides are TGTGCCACCAGCAGAGATGCGGCGGCGCGAAACACCATATATTTT.

The V call is TRBV12-3 or TRBV12-4, the J call TRBJ2-7; D not resolved. CDR3 length: 11 amino acids. Between the trimmed V and J ends, which lost 3 bases and 6 bases, there was a span of 6 bases. Written as DNA, the CDR3 is TGTGCCAGCAGTTTTCACGGCGAGCAGTACTTC. Its translation: CASSFHGEQYF.

The chain combines TRBV6-1 with TRBJ2-1; 7 positions match TRBD1. CDR1 and CDR2 from the germline V gene are MNHNS and SASEGT. This CDR3 region has 14 residues. The junction had 11 bases not matched to a gene; V was cut back by 7 bases and J by 8 bases. Written as DNA, the CDR3 is TGTGCCAGCAACCCTGACAGGGTTGGCGATGAGCAGTTCTTC. Translation gives CASNPDRVGDEQFF.

The chain recombines TRBV5-6 with TRBJ2-3; D may match TRBD1 or TRBD2 (5 bases each). The CDR3 length is 14 residues. Germline CDR1 SGHDT, CDR2 YYEEEE. Trimming cost V 4 bases and J 4 bases, with 13 bases left between them. The CDR3 region is CASSRDGRPDTQYF. For the CDR3, the DNA is TGTGCCAGCAGCCGGGACGGGCGACCAGATACGCAGTATTTT.

V and J are TRBV12-3 or TRBV12-4 and TRBJ2-7; a weak D match, TRBD1 (5 bases). Trimming removed 6 bases from V and 0 bases from J, with 18 bases in between. This CDR3 has 16 amino acids. The CDR3 DNA reads as TGTGCCAGCAGCAAAGGGGATTACAGGAGCTCCTACGAGCAGTACTTC. It codes for CASSKGDYRSSYEQYF.

The CDR3 DNA reads TGTGCCAGCAGCTTAGCGGGACTAGCGGGGGGGCCTGGTTCTACCGGGGAGCTGTTTTTT. Translated: CASSLAGLAGGPGSTGELFF. V usage is TRBV7-2 and J usage is TRBJ2-2, with 16 bases matching TRBD2. The J segment lost 5 bases and the V segment lost 0 bases, leaving 9 bases of the junction unmatched. The CDR3 sequence is 20 residues long. Germline V gene data show CDR1 as SGHTA and CDR2 as FQGNSA.

This clonotype was counted many times. The chain is built from TRBV5-1 and TRBJ2-7; D not certain. The V end lost 1 base, the J end lost 1 base, and 9 bases lay between the germline ends. The CDR3 loop spans 14 amino acids. Germline assignment: CDR1 SGHRS and CDR2 YFSETQ. As DNA, the CDR3 is TGCGCCAGCAGCTTGACAGTAACATCCTACGAGCAGTACTTC. This encodes CASSLTVTSYEQYF.

This clonotype was counted only a few times. The chain recombines TRBV7-2 with TRBJ2-1; 8 positions match TRBD2. After removal of 5 bases from V and 6 bases from J, the junction contained 12 bases not matched to a gene. Germline-derived CDR1 and CDR2 are SGHTA and FQGNSA. The CDR3 is made up of 16 amino acids. CDR3 protein: CASSPRSGSLFNEQFF. The CDR3 coding sequence is TGTGCCAGCAGCCCTCGGAGCGGGAGTCTCTTCAATGAGCAGTTCTTC.

This clonotype was seen a few times. This sequence joins TRBV20-1 and TRBJ2-7; no clear D. Germline V gene sequence: CDR1 DFQATT, CDR2 SNEGSKA (reference sequence). Trimming cost V 3 bases and J 5 bases, with 8 bases left between them. The CDR3 runs 11 residues. CDR3 amino acids: CSASRQNEQYF. CDR3 coding DNA: TGCAGTGCTAGTCGCCAGAACGAGCAGTACTTC.

This clonotype occurred many times. V is TRBV4-1 and J is TRBJ2-3, with D possibly TRBD2 on 6 matching bases. Germline V gene data show CDR1 as MGHRA and CDR2 as YSYEKL. The CDR3 covers 15 residues. The V and J ends lost 0 bases and 1 base respectively, with 8 bases between them. CDR3 loop: CASSQDGGGTDTQYF. DNA for the CDR3: TGCGCCAGCAGCCAAGACGGGGGAGGCACAGATACGCAGTATTTT.

CDR3 coding DNA: TGTGCCTGGAACAGGGGGGCGTACGAGCAGTACTTC. Amino acid sequence: CAWNRGAYEQYF. V usage is TRBV30 and J usage is TRBJ2-7; 8 nucleotides align to TRBD1. J was trimmed by 4 bases and V by 4 bases; bases with no gene match: 3. The CDR3 is 12 amino acids. Germline lookup yields CDR1 GTSNPN and CDR2 SVGIG (reference sequence).

This clonotype was picked up a small number of times. This sequence joins TRBV27 and TRBJ2-7; D may be TRBD1 (6 bases). The germline V gene has CDR1 MNHEY and CDR2 SMNVEV (reference sequence). The CDR3 covers 14 residues. V was trimmed by 5 bases and J by 2 bases, leaving 13 bases between them. The CDR3: CASSIRTAAYEQYF. CDR3 nucleotides: TGTGCCAGCAGTATCCGGACAGCAGCCTACGAGCAGTACTTC.

This clonotype has only a few counts. V and J are TRBV5-1 and TRBJ2-7; 12 bases fit TRBD1. The length of the CDR3 is 19 residues. Germline V CDR1 and CDR2: SGHRS, YFSETQ. With V trimmed by 6 bases and J by 2 bases, 18 bases remained unmatched. In DNA form, the CDR3 reads TGCGCCAGCACCCGGTCCGTGGGACAGGGGGCGGTCGACACCTACGAGCAGTACTTC. Its translation is CASTRSVGQGAVDTYEQYF.

This clonotype was observed a few times. The V and J genes are TRBV6-1 and TRBJ1-3; D gene unclear. With 7 bases removed from V and 0 bases from J, the gap between germline ends came to 13 bases. Germline V gene data show CDR1 as MNHNS and CDR2 as SASEGT. The CDR3 is made up of 15 amino acids. The CDR3 nucleotides are TGTGCCAGCACTGGGTCTGTCGACTCTGGAAACACCATATATTTT. It yields the protein CASTGSVDSGNTIYF.

Ten or more counts support this clonotype. The chain joins TRBV5-6 to TRBJ2-3, with 9 nucleotides matching TRBD2. The CDR3 spans 15 residues. Germline V gene data show CDR1 as SGHDT and CDR2 as YYEEEE. Germline trimming cut 4 bases from V and 3 bases from J; bases unmatched to any gene: 6. The CDR3: CASSRVTSGTDTQYF. The CDR3 DNA follows: TGTGCCAGCAGCCGCGTGACTAGCGGAACAGATACGCAGTATTTT.

This clonotype has a handful of counts. The chain combines TRBV12-3 or TRBV12-4 with TRBJ2-6, with D perhaps given as TRBD1 or TRBD2 (5 bases each). Trimming shortened V by 5 bases and J by 1 base, and 15 bases separated the two germline ends. This CDR3 contains 17 residues. CDR3 DNA: TGTGCCAGCAGTACGGGACCCGGCAGGTCTGGGGCCAACGTCCTGACTTTC. This codes for CASSTGPGRSGANVLTF.

This clonotype was seen ten or more times. The chain joins TRBV28 to TRBJ2-1; no firm D call. Trimming removed 1 base at V and 3 bases at J, with 10 bases between. CDR3 length equals 15 residues. Germline-derived CDR1 and CDR2 are MDHEN and SYDVKM. CDR3 residues: CASSLLRTSYNEQFF. CDR3 in DNA: TGTGCCAGCAGTTTATTACGGACCAGCTACAATGAGCAGTTCTTC.

V usage is TRBV28 and J usage is TRBJ2-3; 15 bases are shared with TRBD2. The CDR3 covers 20 residues. CDR1 MDHEN and CDR2 SYDVKM come from the germline V gene. V lost 6 bases to trimming and J lost 0 bases; unmatched junction nucleotides: 13. The CDR3 DNA reads as TGTGCCAGCAGCGCGACCGGGACTAGCGGGAGGCCACCTAGCACAGATACGCAGTATTTT. Protein sequence: CASSATGTSGRPPSTDTQYF.

The rearrangement links TRBV5-1 to TRBJ1-1; a possible D gene is TRBD1 (5 bases). Germline lookup yields CDR1 SGHRS and CDR2 YFSETQ. V was pared by 0 bases and J by 2 bases, with 11 bases between. The CDR3 runs 15 residues. The CDR3: CASSLDQGRNTEAFF. The CDR3 coding sequence is TGCGCCAGCAGCTTGGATCAGGGCCGAAACACTGAAGCTTTCTTT.

This clonotype showed up just a few times. The gene calls are TRBV24-1 and TRBJ2-5; D might be TRBD2 (6 bases). Trimming took 4 bases from V and 3 from J, leaving 8 bases between them. Germline CDR1 KGHDR, CDR2 SFDVKD. CDR3 length: 13 residues. CDR3 amino acids: CATSEGLKETQYF. CDR3 sequence (DNA): TGTGCCACCAGTGAGGGACTGAAAGAGACCCAGTACTTC.

V is TRBV10-3 and J is TRBJ2-1; D is unresolved. Trimming shortened V by 4 bases and J by 0 bases, and 7 bases separated the two germline ends. Germline V lookup: CDR1 ENHRY, CDR2 SYGVKD. The CDR3 totals 14 residues. The CDR3 nucleotides read TGTGCCATCAGTGTATCGAGCTCCTACAATGAGCAGTTCTTC. Translation gives CAISVSSSYNEQFF.

The chain carries TRBV4-3 and TRBJ2-7; TRBD2 might be the D (5 bases). V was clipped by 4 bases and J by 3 bases, with 40 bases between them. In germline, CDR1 is LGHNA, CDR2 YSLEER. The CDR3 has 23 amino acids. CDR3 amino acids: CASSLPRSWFRGPPCTGSYEQYF. CDR3 nucleotides: TGCGCCAGCAGCCTACCACGATCGTGGTTCCGAGGGCCGCCCTGTACGGGTAGCTACGAGCAGTACTTC.

This clonotype turned up a few times. This chain uses TRBV24-1 with TRBJ2-5, with 12 bases that match TRBD1. The CDR3 sequence is 19 residues long. J lost 2 bases, V lost 2 bases, and 11 bases had no gene match. The germline gives CDR1 KGHDR, CDR2 SFDVKD. This chain's CDR3 is CATSDSTGTGGPLQETQYF. The DNA for the CDR3 is TGTGCCACCAGTGATTCTACCGGGACAGGGGGCCCCCTTCAAGAGACCCAGTACTTC.

This clonotype has only a few counts. The rearrangement uses TRBV25-1 and TRBJ2-7, with 8 bases identical to TRBD2. V was pared by 1 base and J by 2 bases, with 13 bases of the junction left unmatched. In germline, CDR1 is MGHDK, CDR2 SYGVNS. The CDR3 runs to 18 residues. The CDR3 region is CASSEWVTGSGKTYEQYF. The CDR3 bases are TGTGCCAGCAGTGAATGGGTGACAGGTAGCGGGAAAACCTACGAGCAGTACTTC.

The chain joins TRBV23-1 to TRBJ2-7, with TRBD1 matching 10 bases. TRBV23-1 carries the ORF label, with uncertain function. This CDR3 is 15 amino acids long. With V trimmed by 2 bases and J by 3 bases, 4 bases remained unmatched. DNA of the CDR3: TGCGCCAGCAGTCAAGGACAGGGGGAATTCTACGAGCAGTACTTC. It encodes CASSQGQGEFYEQYF.

This clonotype occurred a few times. This sequence joins TRBV20-1 and TRBJ2-7; 10 nucleotides line up with TRBD2. Germline V CDR1 and CDR2: DFQATT, SNEGSKA (reference sequence). The trim removed 5 bases at V and 5 bases at J, leaving 12 bases unmatched. The CDR3 sequence is 15 residues long. The CDR3: CSAAGGAGGRHEQYF. DNA for the CDR3: TGCAGTGCTGCGGGGGGAGCGGGGGGGCGGCACGAGCAGTACTTC.

This clonotype was counted a few times. The chain carries TRBV7-9 and TRBJ1-5; TRBD1 agrees at 9 bases. This CDR3 region has 16 residues. Germline trimming cut 3 bases from V and 4 bases from J; bases unmatched to any gene: 7. The V gene's germline CDR1 is SEHNR and CDR2 FQNEAQ (reference sequence). In DNA, the CDR3 is TGTGCCAGCAGCTTTGGGGACAGGGTGCTGAATCAGCCCCAGCATTTT. It specifies CASSFGDRVLNQPQHF.

The rearrangement joins TRBV5-1 to TRBJ2-7; 7 bases map to TRBD1. Germline V lookup: CDR1 SGHRS, CDR2 YFSETQ. CDR3 length equals 15 residues. The ends lost 4 bases at V and 1 base at J; junction bases unmatched: 8. CDR3: CASSPTGTASYEQYF. The CDR3 bases are TGCGCCAGCAGCCCGACCGGGACAGCTTCCTACGAGCAGTACTTC.

This clonotype showed up just a few times. The chain is built from TRBV28 and TRBJ2-2; TRBD1 agrees at 7 bases. V gave up 3 bases and J gave up 6 bases; unmatched junction bases: 4. Germline CDR1 is MDHEN and CDR2 is SYDVKM. The CDR3 covers 14 residues. CDR3 in DNA: TGTGCCAGCAGTTTGCCTCAGGGGGCCGGGGAGCTGTTTTTT. Its protein is CASSLPQGAGELFF.

This clonotype was seen a handful of times. This CDR3 reads CASSLAGADQPQHF. The CDR3 coding sequence is TGTGCCAGCAGCTTAGCAGGGGCCGATCAGCCCCAGCATTTT. This chain links TRBV7-8 with TRBJ1-5; TRBD1 is a possible D gene (5 bases). CDR1 SGHVS and CDR2 FQNEAQ come from the germline V gene. V lost 0 bases and J 5 bases, leaving 8 bases between the germline ends. This CDR3 comprises 14 residues. Combining the CDR3 with reference TRBV7-8 and TRBJ1-5 gives the whole variable domain GAGVSQSPRYKVAKRGQDVALRCDPISGHVSLFWYQQALGQGPEFLTYFQNEAQLDKSGLPSDRFFAERPEGSVSTLKIQRTQQEDSAVYLCASSLAGADQPQHFGDGTRLSIL.